This T cell receptor (beta chain) was found in a study of human CD8 memory T cell subsets. Stem-like CD8+ memory T cells, termed TSTEM, were CCR7+ PD-1- TIGIT-. The CDR3 covers 15 residues. CDR1 and CDR2 (germline): SGHTA, FQGNSA. UMI-labeled 5' RACE was used, and it produced the TCR beta libraries. TCRdb reprocessed the 5' RACE reads, with one entry per CDR3 protein and no DNA. This listing includes approximately 10,000 distinct CDR3 sequences. The specimen was CD8+ stem-like memory T cells (TSCM and TCM) sorted from PBMCs. This sample's subset: stem-like memory CD8 T cells (TSTEM), CCR7+ PD-1- TIGIT-. The receptor's source is a human donor in good health. V gene TRBV7-2 combines with J gene TRBJ2-7. This chain's CDR3 is CASSLPQVLSYEQYF.